What follows are 17 T cell receptor beta chains derived from one specimen sequenced in a study of T cells in Graves' hyperthyroidism and ophthalmopathy. Amplified TCR beta CDR3 regions derived from RNA transcripts. An initial round of RT-PCR targeting the TCR CDR3 relied on the HTBI primer set. TCRdb re-called the multiplex PCR reads through MiXCR, storing one row per CDR3 protein. The table records approximately 330,000 distinct CDR3 sequences, about 20% of them present only once. Sequenced: blood. The source is a woman between 50 and 59 years old with Graves' hyperthyroidism.

Ten or more counts support this clonotype. The chain recombines TRBV6-1 with TRBJ2-1, with 10 positions matching TRBD2. CDR3 length: 15 amino acids. V lost 5 bases, J lost 9 bases, and 10 bases stayed unmatched. Germline loops: CDR1 MNHNS, CDR2 SASEGT. This CDR3 is CASSSGTSVKIEQFF. CDR3 nucleotides: TGTGCCAGCAGTTCCGGGACTAGCGTAAAGATTGAGCAGTTCTTC.

The table lists this clonotype with many counts. This clone may be a read error of a much larger clone one base away. This chain connects TRBV5-6 to TRBJ2-7; TRBD1 matches 10 bases. Germline trimming cut 3 bases from V and 5 bases from J; bases unmatched to any gene: 5. CDR1 and CDR2 from the germline V gene are SGHDT and YYEEEE. The CDR3 is 14 residues long. CDR3: CASSYGQGGNEQYF. The CDR3 DNA follows: TGTGCCAGCAGCTACGGACAGGGGGGAAACGAGCAGTACTTC.

This rearrangement joins TRBV6-5 to TRBJ1-2, with 9 bases identical to TRBD1. Losses at the gene ends were 0 bases for V and 5 bases for J; bases not matched to a gene: 7. Germline loops: CDR1 MNHEY, CDR2 SVGAGI. This CDR3 contains 16 residues. The CDR3 DNA sequence: TGTGCCAGCAGTTACTCTTTGGACAGGGGCCGGTATGGCTACACCTTC. It yields the protein CASSYSLDRGRYGYTF.

This clonotype came up many times. CDR3 nucleotide sequence: TGTGCCAGCAGTTTAACTGTCTCCTTCGCGGCTTTCTTT. It specifies CASSLTVSFAAFF. This rearrangement joins TRBV28 to TRBJ1-1; no clear D. Per germline, CDR1 MDHEN and CDR2 SYDVKM. V was trimmed by 2 bases and J by 11 bases, leaving 15 bases between them. This CDR3 region has 13 residues.

This clonotype has a count of ten or more. The chain combines TRBV30 with TRBJ2-5, with D perhaps TRBD1 (5 bases). The CDR3 contains 12 residues. The germline V and J ends were trimmed by 4 bases and 1 base, with 7 bases remaining between them. Germline-derived CDR1 and CDR2 are GTSNPN and SVGIG (reference sequence). As DNA, the CDR3 is TGTGCCTGGAACAGGCCCCAAGAGACCCAGTACTTC. Its translation: CAWNRPQETQYF. Based on the CDR3 plus reference TRBV30 and TRBJ2-5, the full variable domain is SQTIHQWPATLVQPVGSPLSLECTVEGTSNPNLYWYRQAAGRGLQLLFYSVGIGQISSEVPQNLSASRPQDRQFILSSKKLLLSDSGFYLCAWNRPQETQYFGPGTRLLVL.

This clonotype was detected only a few times. This chain uses TRBV3-1 with TRBJ2-3; TRBD2 matches 9 bases. V trimming: 4 bases; J trimming: 3 bases; junction bases outside the gene matches: 11. The CDR3 spans 17 residues. The germline V gene encodes CDR1 LGHDT and CDR2 YNNKEL (reference sequence). The CDR3 nucleotides read TGTGCCAGCAGCCCCAGTAGCGGGGGAGATGTTACAGATACGCAGTATTTT. This sequence encodes CASSPSSGGDVTDTQYF.

The gene calls are TRBV30 and TRBJ1-6; D might be TRBD1 (6 bases). Trimming took off 8 bases at V and 7 bases at J, with 18 bases between the two ends. Germline V gene sequence: CDR1 GTSNPN, CDR2 SVGIG (reference sequence). CDR3 size: 14 residues. CDR3 amino acids: CAQGTDPGNSPLHF. In nucleotides, the CDR3 is TGTGCCCAGGGGACTGACCCTGGCAATTCACCCCTCCACTTT.

This chain joins TRBV7-9 and TRBJ1-2, with 7 positions matching TRBD1. The CDR3 spans 15 residues. Trimming cost V 5 bases and J 3 bases; bases outside gene matches: 9. Germline V gene sequence: CDR1 SEHNR, CDR2 FQNEAQ (reference sequence). The CDR3 DNA is TGTGCCAGCAGCCGTAGACAGGGTACGGACTATGGCTACACCTTC. Its protein is CASSRRQGTDYGYTF.

There are many counts of this clonotype. Written as DNA, the CDR3 is TGTGCCAGCAGTTTAGGGGGGGTACAAGGTGAAAAACTGTTTTTT. Its protein product is CASSLGGVQGEKLFF. This chain uses TRBV27 with TRBJ1-4, with TRBD1 as a possible D gene (5 bases). The length of the CDR3 is 15 residues. Germline V CDR1 and CDR2: MNHEY, SMNVEV (reference sequence). Trimming cost V 2 bases and J 7 bases, with 14 bases left between them.

The rearrangement links TRBV5-5 to TRBJ1-1; D call uncertain. The V end lost 4 bases, the J end lost 12 bases, and 16 bases lay between the germline ends. Germline V lookup: CDR1 SGHKS, CDR2 YYEKEE (reference sequence). The CDR3 runs to 12 residues. The CDR3 loop is CASSPTGPGPFF. CDR3 bases: TGTGCCAGCAGCCCGACCGGGCCCGGCCCTTTCTTT.

This clonotype was counted many times. The chain combines TRBV12-3 or TRBV12-4 with TRBJ1-6; possible D gene TRBD1, 5 bases. The V and J ends lost 5 bases and 9 bases respectively, with 11 bases between them. This CDR3 is built from 13 residues. CDR3 bases: TGTGCCAGCAGTCTCTTCAGGGTTTCACCCCTCCACTTT. It is translated as CASSLFRVSPLHF.

V usage is TRBV10-3 and J usage is TRBJ2-1; D is perhaps TRBD1 or TRBD2 (6 bases each). The CDR3 is 13 amino acids. The germline V gene encodes CDR1 ENHRY and CDR2 SYGVKD. V dropped 7 bases and J dropped 2 bases, with 9 bases sitting between them. CDR3 amino acids: CAITGGPYNEQFF. The CDR3 coding sequence is TGTGCCATCACCGGGGGCCCCTACAATGAGCAGTTCTTC.

This chain uses TRBV10-2 with TRBJ1-4, with D perhaps TRBD1 (5 bases). Germline lookup yields CDR1 WSHSY and CDR2 SAAADI. V dropped 3 bases and J dropped 1 base, with 12 bases sitting between them. The CDR3 is 16 residues long. CDR3 in amino acids: CASSDSPTETNEKLFF. Written as DNA, the CDR3 is TGCGCCAGCAGTGATAGTCCGACAGAAACTAATGAAAAACTGTTTTTT.

This clonotype was detected many times. J is TRBJ1-2 and V is TRBV2; D gene ambiguous. From germline, CDR1 is SNHLY and CDR2 FYNNEI. CDR3 length: 16 amino acids. V lost 1 base and J lost 0, with 12 bases in between. As DNA, the CDR3 is TGTGCCAGCAGTGAAGAGGGTTTAGGAGCTAACTATGGCTACACCTTC. This codes for CASSEEGLGANYGYTF.

As for this clonotype: A much larger clone differs from this one at a single base, so this may be a read error. The CDR3 nucleotides read TGTGCCAGCAGTTTAGCGTCCAGGGGCGGGACCGGGGAGCCGTTTTTT. It yields the protein CASSLASRGGTGEPFF. V usage is TRBV27 and J usage is TRBJ2-2, with D perhaps matching TRBD1 or TRBD2 (6 bases each). Looked up from germline, CDR1 is MNHEY and CDR2 is SMNVEV (reference sequence). This CDR3 contains 16 residues.

This clonotype was found many times. This chain connects TRBV6-1 to TRBJ2-7; 12 bases line up with TRBD2. This CDR3 is built from 13 residues. The V and J ends lost 7 bases and 6 bases, in that order; junction bases with no gene match: 4. Looked up from germline, CDR1 is MNHNS and CDR2 is SASEGT. CDR3 loop: CASNLAGGGEQYV. CDR3 bases: TGTGCCAGCAATCTAGCGGGGGGGGGCGAGCAGTACGTC.

The J gene is TRBJ2-2, the V gene TRBV20-1; TRBD1 agrees at 7 bases. J gave up 6 bases and V 2 bases, and 9 bases lay outside the gene matches. The CDR3 runs to 15 residues. Germline V lookup: CDR1 DFQATT, CDR2 SNEGSKA (reference sequence). This chain's CDR3 is CSARPLQGGPGELFF. CDR3 sequence (DNA): TGCAGTGCTAGACCATTACAAGGGGGCCCCGGGGAGCTGTTTTTT.